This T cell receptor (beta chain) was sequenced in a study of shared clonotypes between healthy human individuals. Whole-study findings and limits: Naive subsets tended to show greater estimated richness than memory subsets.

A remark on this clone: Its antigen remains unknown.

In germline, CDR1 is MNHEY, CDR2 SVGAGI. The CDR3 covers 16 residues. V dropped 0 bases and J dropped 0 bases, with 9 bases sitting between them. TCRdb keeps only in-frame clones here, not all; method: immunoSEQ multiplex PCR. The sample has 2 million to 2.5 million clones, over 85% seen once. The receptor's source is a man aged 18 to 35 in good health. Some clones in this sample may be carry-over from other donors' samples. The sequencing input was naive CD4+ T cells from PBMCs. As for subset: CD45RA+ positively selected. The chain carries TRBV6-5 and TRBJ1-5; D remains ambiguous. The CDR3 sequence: CASSYSSHHSNQPQHF. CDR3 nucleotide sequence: TGTGCCAGCAGTTACTCGAGTCACCATAGCAATCAGCCCCAGCATTTT.